This is a list of T cell receptor beta chains from one sample in a study of T-cell memory formation after mild COVID-19. TCRdb reanalysed the 5' RACE reads using MiXCR and keeps one entry per CDR3 protein. Here the sample spans a few hundred thousand distinct CDR3 sequences, approximately 15% being singletons. The specimen was PBMCs or a T cell subset sorted from them (not recorded which). Receptors were obtained from a man aged 18 to 35 who had mild COVID-19 (a few samples of this study predate the infection). Cell type and time point are not known. CDR3s include the opening cysteine and the closing phenylalanine or tryptophan. Fields, in order: J gene, V gene, clone size, D gene, CDR3 DNA, CDR3 protein. D genes are given only for firm matches. Size tells how often a clone was seen (once, few, many) or the class of an expanded clone, and some rows leave it out.

>TRBJ1-2|TRBV7-2|.|.
TGTGCCAGCAGCTCGGGGGAGGGCTATGGCTACACCTTC
CASSSGEGYGYTF
>TRBJ1-2|TRBV6-2/TRBV6-3|few|.
TGTGCCAGCAGTTACTACGAGGGGGGCGATGGCTACACCTTC
CASSYYEGGDGYTF
>TRBJ1-5|TRBV4-1|few|.
TGCGCCAGCAGCCAAGAAGGGTCGGGGGGCAATCAGCCCCAGCATTTT
CASSQEGSGGNQPQHF
>TRBJ2-7|TRBV29-1|.|.
TGCAGCGTTGAAGTGCAGGGTTCCTACGAGCAGTACTTC
CSVEVQGSYEQYF
>TRBJ2-5|TRBV7-7|.|.
TGTGCCAGCAGCTTGTTGGGGAAACAAGAGACCCAGTACTTC
CASSLLGKQETQYF
>TRBJ2-7|TRBV24-1|.|TRBD2
TGTGCCACCAGTGATTCACTAGCGGGAGCCTACAATGAGCAGTACTTC
CATSDSLAGAYNEQYF
>TRBJ1-4|TRBV4-1|.|.
TGCGCCAGCAGCCAAGAGAGAAGACAGGCTCATGAAAAACTGTTTTTT
CASSQERRQAHEKLFF
>TRBJ1-4|TRBV2|few|.
TGTGCCAGCAGTGATCTTAATGAAAAACTGTTTTTT
CASSDLNEKLFF
>TRBJ2-1|TRBV6-6|few|.
TGTGCCAGCAGCCCCAGCAACGGGGGTTCCTACAATGAGCAGTTCTTC
CASSPSNGGSYNEQFF
>TRBJ1-5|TRBV6-6|.|TRBD1
TGTGCCAGCAGTAACCACCGGGACAGCTATAGCAATCAGCCCCAGCATTTT
CASSNHRDSYSNQPQHF
>TRBJ2-1|TRBV9|few|.
TGTGCCAGCAGTCCTGAGGGCGGGTACTACAATGAGCAGTTCTTC
CASSPEGGYYNEQFF
>TRBJ2-3|TRBV5-1|few|TRBD2
TGCGCCAGCGGCCGTGACGGGACTAGCGCAGATACGCAGTATTTT
CASGRDGTSADTQYF
>TRBJ2-3|TRBV28|.|.
TGTGCCAGCAGTTTAGATAGTCTCGGAGAAAGCACAGATACGCAGTATTTT
CASSLDSLGESTDTQYF
>TRBJ1-2|TRBV6-1|few|.
TGTGCCAGCAGTAGAGAGGGAGACCCTACCTATGGCTACACCTTC
CASSREGDPTYGYTF
>TRBJ2-1|TRBV5-5|few|TRBD2
TGTGCCAGCAGCCCACTAGCGGGGGTCAATGAGCAGTTCTTC
CASSPLAGVNEQFF
>TRBJ2-3|TRBV4-1|.|.
TGCGCCAGCAGCCAAGCCCCAATTCCGATTAGCACAGATACGCAGTATTTT
CASSQAPIPISTDTQYF
>TRBJ2-5|TRBV4-1|.|.
TGCGCCAGCAGCCAAGAATTCCCCCTTAACCAAGAGACCCAGTACTTC
CASSQEFPLNQETQYF
>TRBJ2-5|TRBV3-1|few|TRBD2
TGTGCCAGCAGCCAGACCGCCGGGGGGGAGACCCAGTACTTC
CASSQTAGGETQYF
>TRBJ2-1|TRBV7-9|.|.
TGTGCCAGCAATACAGGGAACAATGAGCAGTTCTTC
CASNTGNNEQFF
>TRBJ2-7|TRBV5-8|.|TRBD1
TGTGCCAGCGGGAAGGGGACAGCGACAAACTACGAGCAGTACTTC
CASGKGTATNYEQYF
>TRBJ1-2|TRBV6-5|.|.
TGTGCCAGCAGTTACCACGAGACAGGAGACTATGGCTACACCTTC
CASSYHETGDYGYTF
>TRBJ2-5|TRBV9|few|.
TGTGCCAGCAGCGTAGACCCCGACCGTGAAGAGACCCAGTACTTC
CASSVDPDREETQYF
>TRBJ1-1|TRBV5-1|few|.
TGCGCCAGCAGAGAGAGCCAGTCTGAAGCTTTCTTT
CASRESQSEAFF
>TRBJ2-7|TRBV7-8|few|.
TGTGCCAGCAGCTCACTAGAAAGAAACTACGAGCAGTACTTC
CASSSLERNYEQYF
>TRBJ2-3|TRBV7-2|.|.
TGTGCCAGCAGCCGAATAGCACTCAGAGATACGCAGTATTTT
CASSRIALRDTQYF
>TRBJ1-1|TRBV7-2|.|TRBD1
TGTGCCAGCAGCTTAGTTATCAGGACAGGGAACACTGAAGCTTTCTTT
CASSLVIRTGNTEAFF
>TRBJ2-7|TRBV12-3/TRBV12-4|.|TRBD2
TGTGCCAGCCGACGGGTCGGGAGGGACGAGCAGTACTTC
CASRRVGRDEQYF
>TRBJ1-5|TRBV18|.|.
TGTGCCAGCTCGTCCCGGGCCAGGGTTGAGCCCCAGCATTTT
CASSSRARVEPQHF
>TRBJ2-3|TRBV19|many|.
TGTGCCAGTAGCCGGATGGGGGATACGCAGTATTTT
CASSRMGDTQYF
>TRBJ2-6|TRBV27|.|TRBD1
TGTGCCAGCACACCGGGACAGGGACTCTCTGGGGCCAACGTCCTGACTTTC
CASTPGQGLSGANVLTF
>TRBJ1-1|TRBV19|.|TRBD1
TGTGCCAGTAGTCCAGGGGACAGTGCAGGCACTGAAGCTTTCTTT
CASSPGDSAGTEAFF
>TRBJ1-1|TRBV7-9|few|TRBD1
TGTGCCAGCAGGAATCACCAAGGGGGCGAAACTGAAGCTTTCTTT
CASRNHQGGETEAFF
>TRBJ1-2|TRBV6-2/TRBV6-3|.|.
TGTGCCAGCACCAAGACGGCCAGGAGAGACTTTGGCTACACCTTC
CASTKTARRDFGYTF
>TRBJ2-7|TRBV11-2|.|.
TGTGCCAGCAGCTTAGTTGGGACGGCCTACGAGCAGTACTTC
CASSLVGTAYEQYF
>TRBJ1-1|TRBV28|.|.
TGTGCCAGCAGTATCCCCACTCCCGCTGAAGCTTTCTTT
CASSIPTPAEAFF
>TRBJ2-3|TRBV20-1|many|.
TGCAGTGCTAGCGCCGTCCTCACAGATACGCAGTATTTT
CSASAVLTDTQYF
>TRBJ2-6|TRBV9|many|.
TGTGCCAGCAGTGTTGGGGGATCCGGGGCCAACGTCCTGACTTTC
CASSVGGSGANVLTF
>TRBJ2-5|TRBV4-3|.|.
TGCGCCAGCAGCCAAGTTCAGGGGTTACGAGAGACCCAGTACTTC
CASSQVQGLRETQYF
>TRBJ2-2|TRBV6-1|few|.
TGTGCCAGCAGGGAGGGCGCCGGGGAGCTGTTTTTT
CASREGAGELFF
>TRBJ2-1|TRBV7-3|.|TRBD2
TGTGCCAGCAGCTTAACGGGACTAGCGGAAAATGAGCAGTTCTTC
CASSLTGLAENEQFF
>TRBJ1-6|TRBV6-5|few|.
TGTGCCAGCAGTTCCCTCGCAGGGCGTCACTCCTATAATTCACCCCTCCACTTT
CASSSLAGRHSYNSPLHF
>TRBJ2-1|TRBV7-6|many|TRBD2
TGTGCCAGCAGCTTACTCCTTCCGAGCGGGGGTAATGAGCAGTTCTTC
CASSLLLPSGGNEQFF
>TRBJ1-3|TRBV6-6|.|.
TGTGCCAGCACCAAGGGCTCAGGTGGAAACACCATATATTTT
CASTKGSGGNTIYF
>TRBJ2-4|TRBV4-1|.|.
TGCGCCAGCAGCGGGCAAGGCCACCTAGCCAAAAACATTCAGTACTTC
CASSGQGHLAKNIQYF